A single sample is the source of the 14 T cell receptor beta chains below, sequenced in a study of patients and donors after allogeneic stem cell transplantation. TCRdb re-derived calls from the RT-PCR reads in MiXCR, one entry per CDR3 protein. The sample lists 920,000 or so distinct CDR3 sequences, more than 15% occurring once. The sequenced sample was blood, either unsorted or a sorted T cell fraction (not recorded which). The receptors originated from a human donor who was either an allogeneic HSCT recipient or a stem cell or donor lymphocyte infusion donor (not recorded which). It is not recorded whose cells these are; they may come from a transplant donor.

This clonotype was seen at least ten times. The chain recombines TRBV20-1 with TRBJ2-1; 9 positions match TRBD2. The length of the CDR3 is 17 residues. CDR1 is DFQATT and CDR2 is SNEGSKA in the germline V gene (reference sequence). The junction had 15 bases not matched to a gene; V was cut back by 2 bases and J by 7 bases. CDR3 DNA: TGCAGTGCTAGACTCCCTAACCTAGCGGGGCAGGGGAATGAGCAGTTCTTC. Encoded protein: CSARLPNLAGQGNEQFF.

This clonotype was found many times. The rearrangement uses TRBV12-3 or TRBV12-4 and TRBJ1-1; no clear D gene. The CDR3 totals 11 residues. The V gene lost 7 bases and the J gene lost 5 bases, with 8 bases spanning the gap. CDR3 sequence: CASTSGTEAFF. CDR3 nucleotide sequence: TGTGCCAGCACCTCCGGGACTGAAGCTTTCTTT.

V usage is TRBV20-1 and J usage is TRBJ1-4, with D tentatively TRBD1 (5 bases). This CDR3 has 13 residues. Germline V CDR1 and CDR2: DFQATT, SNEGSKA (reference sequence). V lost 3 bases and J 8 bases, leaving 13 bases between the germline ends. CDR3 bases: TGCAGTGCTAGCAGGGAATCTGGGGAAAAACTGTTTTTT. Translated, it gives CSASRESGEKLFF.

The chain has TRBV12-3 or TRBV12-4 and TRBJ1-2; unclear D gene. V lost 4 bases to trimming and J lost 7 bases, with 13 bases between them. This CDR3 spans 13 amino acids. This chain's CDR3 is CASSSRASAGYTF. In DNA, the CDR3 is TGTGCCAGCAGTTCGCGGGCTTCGGCTGGCTACACCTTC.

The rearrangement links TRBV27 to TRBJ2-7, with 8 positions matching TRBD2. From germline, CDR1 is MNHEY and CDR2 SMNVEV (reference sequence). V shed 8 bases, J shed 0 bases, and the junction held 3 bases outside the gene matches. There are 13 residues in the CDR3. Written as DNA, the CDR3 is TGTGCCAGCCGCGGGGGGCCCTCCTACGAGCAGTACTTC. Translated: CASRGGPSYEQYF.

The rearrangement links TRBV15 to TRBJ2-3; tentatively, D is TRBD1 (6 bases). The CDR3 is 15 residues long. Germline loops: CDR1 LNHNV, CDR2 YYDKDF (reference sequence). V was shortened by 0 bases and J by 6 bases, with 13 bases between the two germline ends. CDR3 in DNA: TGTGCCACCAGCAGAGATCGCCAGGGGAAGGATACGCAGTATTTT. It yields the protein CATSRDRQGKDTQYF. Complete variable domain (other parts from reference TRBV15 and TRBJ2-3): DAMVIQNPRYQVTQFGKPVTLSCSQTLNHNVMYWYQQKSSQAPKLLFHYYDKDFNNEADTPDNFQSRRPNTSFCFLDIRSPGLGDTAMYLCATSRDRQGKDTQYFGPGTRLTVL.

The chain employs TRBV30 and TRBJ1-4, with D unclear. This CDR3 contains 13 residues. Trimming shortened V by 2 bases and J by 1 base, and 5 bases separated the two germline ends. Germline V gene lookup returns CDR1 GTSNPN and CDR2 SVGIG (reference sequence). The CDR3 region has the DNA TGTGCCTGGAGTTTAGGAACTAATGAAAAACTGTTTTTT. Encoded protein: CAWSLGTNEKLFF.

V is TRBV5-1 and J is TRBJ2-7; no firm D call. The CDR3 is 14 residues long. The V end lost 0 bases, the J end lost 3 bases, and 10 bases lay between the germline ends. In germline, CDR1 is SGHRS, CDR2 YFSETQ. The chain's CDR3 is CASSLAKVSYEQYF. DNA of the CDR3: TGCGCCAGCAGCTTGGCCAAGGTTAGCTACGAGCAGTACTTC.

The genes are TRBV28 and TRBJ1-6, with D unclear. The length of the CDR3 is 17 residues. Trimming pared 9 bases from V and 6 bases from J, leaving 24 bases between. Germline V gives CDR1 MDHEN, CDR2 SYDVKM. CDR3: CASQWSAGRDSNSPLHF. The CDR3, as DNA: TGTGCCAGTCAATGGTCAGCCGGCAGAGATTCTAATTCACCCCTCCACTTT.

This clonotype was observed many times. The chain uses TRBV20-1 and TRBJ2-3; 10 nucleotides match TRBD2. The CDR3 has 13 residues. V lost 6 bases to trimming and J lost 4 bases; unmatched junction nucleotides: 4. CDR1 DFQATT and CDR2 SNEGSKA come from the germline V gene (reference sequence). The DNA of the CDR3 is TGCAGTGCCCAAGCGGGAGGGGCAGATACGCAGTATTTT. It codes for CSAQAGGADTQYF.

This clonotype was observed a handful of times. The J gene is TRBJ2-7, the V gene TRBV7-9; D is possibly TRBD1 (6 bases). With 4 bases removed from V and 5 bases from J, the gap between germline ends came to 12 bases. There are 13 residues in the CDR3. Germline CDR1 and CDR2: SEHNR and FQNEAQ (reference sequence). Here the CDR3 reads CASSSPQGDEQYF. CDR3 DNA: TGTGCCAGCAGCTCACCACAGGGAGACGAGCAGTACTTC.

In its sample, this clonotype was seen a few times. V and J are TRBV11-2 and TRBJ1-4; a weak D match, TRBD1 (6 bases). Trimming removed 3 bases from V and 0 bases from J, with 11 bases in between. The CDR3 is 16 residues long. Germline values: CDR1 SGHAT, CDR2 FQNNGV. The DNA of the CDR3 is TGTGCCAGCAGCTTCGGACAGCGTGCAACTAATGAAAAACTGTTTTTT. Encoded protein: CASSFGQRATNEKLFF.

The gene calls are TRBV5-1 and TRBJ1-1; the match to TRBD1 covers 9 bases. Germline values: CDR1 SGHRS, CDR2 YFSETQ. V shed 4 bases, J shed 6 bases, and the junction held 10 bases outside the gene matches. The CDR3 runs to 15 residues. The DNA of the CDR3 is TGCGCCAGCAGCGTACGCTCAACAGGGGGCTCTGAAGCTTTCTTT. It specifies CASSVRSTGGSEAFF.

The rearrangement joins TRBV5-1 to TRBJ1-4; TRBD1 is a possible D gene (6 bases). Germline V gene sequence: CDR1 SGHRS, CDR2 YFSETQ. V lost 4 bases, J lost 3 bases, and 22 bases lay in between. The CDR3 extends over 18 amino acids. The CDR3 nucleotides are TGCGCCAGCAGCCCACTGGACAGACGCCTAACCTCTAATGAAAAACTGTTTTTT. As protein: CASSPLDRRLTSNEKLFF.